The text below deals with one T cell receptor beta chain. Its antigen is as yet unknown. Primed by a sample-barcoded 5' primer and a J-beta primer mix, a second PCR proceeded for 7 to 11 cycles. TCRdb independently ran MiXCR on the 5' RACE reads; one entry per CDR3 protein. The profile shows 780,000 or so distinct CDR3 sequences, 20% to 30% of them singletons. The sample belongs to a study of blood T cells in healthy people across ages. Study-wide results and limits: Higher diversity, along with more naive CD4+ cells, distinguished long-lived donors from aged donors.

The data were also submitted as part of a second study, on T cells of mothers and their children. That paper notes: The sample comes from eight to ten healthy Caucasian donors: mothers and children. The search for persistent microchimeric T cell clones detected none.

Sequencing used blood. The TCR comes from a boy aged 10-17 years in good health.

The CDR3 region is CASGPTGAGSFEQFF. The CDR3 nucleotides are TGTGCCAGCGGACCGACCGGAGCGGGGTCTTTTGAGCAGTTCTTC. The chain uses TRBV27 and TRBJ2-5; 7 bases match TRBD2. The DNA end lines up better with TRBJ2-1; the J call may be wrong. This CDR3 is 15 amino acids long. CDR1 is MNHEY and CDR2 is SMNVEV in the germline V gene (reference sequence).